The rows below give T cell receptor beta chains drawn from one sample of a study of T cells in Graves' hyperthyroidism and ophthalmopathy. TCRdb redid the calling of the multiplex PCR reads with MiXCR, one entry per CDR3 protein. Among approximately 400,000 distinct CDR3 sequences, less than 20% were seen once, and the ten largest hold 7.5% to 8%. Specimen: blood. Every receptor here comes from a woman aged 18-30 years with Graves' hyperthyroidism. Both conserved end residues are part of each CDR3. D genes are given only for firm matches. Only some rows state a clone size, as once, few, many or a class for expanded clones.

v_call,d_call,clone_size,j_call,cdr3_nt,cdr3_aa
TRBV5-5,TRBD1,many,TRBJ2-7,TGTGCCAGCAGCTTGCCCCAGGGGGACGACGAGCAGTACTTC,CASSLPQGDDEQYF
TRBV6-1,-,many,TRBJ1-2,TGTGCCAGCAGCCTCCGGGTGGGGGATGGCTACACCTTC,CASSLRVGDGYTF
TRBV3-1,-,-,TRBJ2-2,TGTGCCAGCAGCCCCGCCCGGGGAGCGGGCGGGGAGCTGTTTTTT,CASSPARGAGGELFF
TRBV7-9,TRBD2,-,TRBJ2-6,TGTGCCAGCAGCTTAACGCTAGCGGGACTCTCTGGGGCCAACGTCCTGACTTTC,CASSLTLAGLSGANVLTF
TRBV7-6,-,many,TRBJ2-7,TGTGCCAGCAGCTTAGAAGAGCGGAACTCCTACGAGCAGTACTTC,CASSLEERNSYEQYF
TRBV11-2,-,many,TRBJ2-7,TGTGCCAGCAGCCCAACCCGGCAGGCGAGCTACGAGCAGTACTTC,CASSPTRQASYEQYF
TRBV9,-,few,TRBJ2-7,TGTGCCAGCAGCCCAAGTGAGGCGGCAGTTTACGAGCAGTACTTC,CASSPSEAAVYEQYF
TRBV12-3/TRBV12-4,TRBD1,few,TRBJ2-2,TGTGCCAGCAGCTGGGACAGAGACACCGGGGAGCTGTTTTTT,CASSWDRDTGELFF
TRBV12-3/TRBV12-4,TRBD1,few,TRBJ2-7,TGTGCCAGCAGTCACCGGGGACAGGGAGGCGCCTACGAGCAGTACTTC,CASSHRGQGGAYEQYF
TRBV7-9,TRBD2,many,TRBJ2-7,TGTGCCAGCAGCAAGAGCGGGGGGGAGAACGAGCAGTACTTC,CASSKSGGENEQYF
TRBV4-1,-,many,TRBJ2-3,TGCGCCAGCAGCCACCCCTACGGGCAGGGAAACACAGATACGCAGTATTTT,CASSHPYGQGNTDTQYF
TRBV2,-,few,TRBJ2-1,TGTGCCAGCAGTGAAAGACAGGTAGGGCAGTTCTTC,CASSERQVGQFF
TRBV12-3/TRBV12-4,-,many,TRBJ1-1,TGTGCCAGCAGTTTTGGGGCCAGAACTGAAGCTTTCTTT,CASSFGARTEAFF
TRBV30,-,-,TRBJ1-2,TGTGCCTGGACCCCAGATGGGGTAAACTATGGCTACACCTTC,CAWTPDGVNYGYTF
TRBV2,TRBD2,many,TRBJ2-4,TGTGCCACGCGGGGGATTAAAAACATTCAGTACTTC,CATRGIKNIQYF
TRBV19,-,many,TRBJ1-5,TGTGCCAGTAGTACTGACACGAGCCGGGGGGAAAACAATCAGCCCCAGCATTTT,CASSTDTSRGENNQPQHF
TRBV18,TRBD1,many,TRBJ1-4,TGTGCCAGCTCGCCGGGACAGGTCCTCTCAACTAATGAAAAACTGTTTTTT,CASSPGQVLSTNEKLFF
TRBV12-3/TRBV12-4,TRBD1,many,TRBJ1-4,TGTGCCAGCAGTTTACGACAGGGGATAACTAATGAAAAACTGTTTTTT,CASSLRQGITNEKLFF
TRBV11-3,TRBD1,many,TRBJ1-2,TGTGCCAGCAGCCGGGACAGGGTCCTCTATGGCTACACCTTC,CASSRDRVLYGYTF
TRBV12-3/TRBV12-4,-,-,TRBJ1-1,TGTGCCAGCAGCCCGGCGGGGGTGAATACTGAAGCTTTCTTT,CASSPAGVNTEAFF
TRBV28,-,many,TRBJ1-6,TGTGCCAGCAGTACCTCGGGAGGGCGTTCACCCCTCCACTTT,CASSTSGGRSPLHF
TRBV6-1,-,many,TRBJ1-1,TGTGCCAGCGCCCGGGACATAAGTCTGAACACTGAAGCTTTCTTT,CASARDISLNTEAFF
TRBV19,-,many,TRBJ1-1,TGTGCCAGTACCTTCCGACGAGGGGGGAACACTGAAGCTTTCTTT,CASTFRRGGNTEAFF
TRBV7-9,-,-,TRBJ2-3,TGTGCCAGCAGCTTTAGACGGACCGACACAGATACGCAGTATTTT,CASSFRRTDTDTQYF
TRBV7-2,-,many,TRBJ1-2,TGTGCCAGCAGCCCGCGGGACACCCAATGGTATGGCTACACCTTC,CASSPRDTQWYGYTF
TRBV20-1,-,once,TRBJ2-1,TGCAGCGGGACCTTGAGTAATGAGCAGTTCTTC,CSGTLSNEQFF
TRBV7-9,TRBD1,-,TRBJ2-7,TGTGCCAGCAACTCCCCAACAGGGGGCGTCGAGCAGTACTTC,CASNSPTGGVEQYF
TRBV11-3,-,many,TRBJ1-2,TGTGCCAGCAGCCTAGAACCTCACCCGCAGGATCGTTATGGCTACACCTTC,CASSLEPHPQDRYGYTF
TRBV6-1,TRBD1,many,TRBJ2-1,TGTGCCAGCAGTACGGGACAGAAATACAATGAGCAGTTCTTC,CASSTGQKYNEQFF
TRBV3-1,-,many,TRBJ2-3,TGTGCCAGCAGCCCAGGTCATGGTACGCAGTATTTT,CASSPGHGTQYF
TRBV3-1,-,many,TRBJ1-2,TGTGCCAGCACCCCAGAGGGGAGCTCGAACTATGGCTACACCTTC,CASTPEGSSNYGYTF
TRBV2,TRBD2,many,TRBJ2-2,TGTGCCAGCAGCTCGGGACTAGCGAACACCGGGGAGCTGTTTTTT,CASSSGLANTGELFF
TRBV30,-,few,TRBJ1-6,TGTGCCTGGATCAGGGACTCCTATTCACCCCTCCACTTT,CAWIRDSYSPLHF
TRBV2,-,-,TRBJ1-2,TGTGCCAGCAGTGTTGAGGGGTACAACTATGGCTACACCTTC,CASSVEGYNYGYTF
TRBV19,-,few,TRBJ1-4,TGTGCCAGTAGTAACCAGGGTGGTGAAAAACTGTTTTTT,CASSNQGGEKLFF
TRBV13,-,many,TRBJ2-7,TGTGCCAGCAGCTTAGCGACAGCTAGCTACGAGCAGTACTTC,CASSLATASYEQYF
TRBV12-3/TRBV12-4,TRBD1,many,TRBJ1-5,TGTGCCAGCAGCTATCAGGGGGAGGCGGATAGCAATCAGCCCCAGCATTTT,CASSYQGEADSNQPQHF
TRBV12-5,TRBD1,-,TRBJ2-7,TGTGCTAGTGCACCGGGCAGGGGGCTGGTCGAGCAGTACTTC,CASAPGRGLVEQYF
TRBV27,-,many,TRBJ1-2,TGTGCCAGCAGTCCCTGGGACCGGAACTTGCGCTACACCTTC,CASSPWDRNLRYTF
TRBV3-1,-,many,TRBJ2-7,TGTGCCAGCAGCCTACGTCGGGGAGAGCAGTACTTC,CASSLRRGEQYF
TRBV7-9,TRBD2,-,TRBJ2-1,TGTGCCAGCAGCCTCAGCGGGAGGGAGGTGGAGTTCTTC,CASSLSGREVEFF
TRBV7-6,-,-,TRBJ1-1,TGTGCCAGCAGCTCCCCGGGAGGGTCGAACACTGAAGCTTTCTTT,CASSSPGGSNTEAFF
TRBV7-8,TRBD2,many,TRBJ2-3,TGTGCCAGCAGCTTAGGGTGGGACTACCTTACCCAAGACGACACAGATACGCAGTATTTT,CASSLGWDYLTQDDTDTQYF
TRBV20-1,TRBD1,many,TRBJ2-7,TGCAGTGCTAGACGGACCGGGACAGGGGGCTCCGAGCAGTACTTC,CSARRTGTGGSEQYF
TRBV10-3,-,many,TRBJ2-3,TGTGCCATCAGTGAGTTCGAGCGGGTTCGCACAGATACGCAGTATTTT,CAISEFERVRTDTQYF
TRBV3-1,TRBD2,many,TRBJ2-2,TGTGCCAGCCGACCGCTAGCGGGGACCGGGGAGCTGTTTTTT,CASRPLAGTGELFF
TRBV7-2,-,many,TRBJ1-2,TGTGCCAGCAGCCCTCAGGACAGCTTCTATGGCTACACCTTC,CASSPQDSFYGYTF
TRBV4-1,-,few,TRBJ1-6,TGCGCCAGCAGCCCTGGACGACCCGGGACCTGGAATTCACCCCTCCACTTT,CASSPGRPGTWNSPLHF
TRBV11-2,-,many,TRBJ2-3,TGTGCCAGCAGCTTGTTGTTAGATACGCAGTATTTT,CASSLLLDTQYF
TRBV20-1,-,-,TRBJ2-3,TGCAGTGCTAGGGGCCGGCAGCCGCGGACAGATACGCAGTATTTT,CSARGRQPRTDTQYF